The rows below give T cell receptor beta chains drawn from one sample of a study of OX40 agonist ivuxolimab in advanced cancers. Libraries were prepared by immunoSEQ multiplex PCR; TCRdb keeps only in-frame clonotypes and omits some of them. Here the sample spans about 77,000 clones, roughly 85% being singletons. The input for sequencing was CD4+ or CD8+ T cells sorted from blood, taken in a trial of the OX40 agonist ivuxolimab. These receptors all stem from an adult with an advanced solid tumor such as melanoma, head and neck, liver or kidney cancer. Each CDR3 is given with its conserved first and last residue. A D gene is named only where the DNA matches it firmly. Not all rows give a size; the values are once, few, many and, for expanded clones, a class.

D gene,J gene,V gene,CDR3 length,clone size,CDR3 protein,CDR3 DNA
.,TRBJ2-1,TRBV7-3,16,.,CASSSPWVGGYNEQFF,TGTGCCAGCAGCTCACCCTGGGTGGGAGGCTACAATGAGCAGTTCTTC
.,TRBJ1-6,TRBV7-9,15,.,CASSPRTTENSPLHF,TGTGCCAGCAGCCCCAGAACGACAGAGAATTCGCCCCTCCACTTT
.,TRBJ1-4,TRBV9,8,.,CASSVGFF,TGTGCCAGCAGCGTCGGGTTTTTT
.,TRBJ2-4,TRBV7-9,16,.,CASSLRQPSGVNIQYF,TGTGCCAGCAGCTTAAGACAACCTAGTGGGGTAAACATTCAGTACTTC
.,TRBJ2-1,TRBV10-1,17,.,CASSGARAGALGTEQFF,TGCGCCAGCAGTGGGGCCAGGGCGGGGGCGTTGGGAACTGAGCAGTTCTTC
TRBD1,TRBJ1-1,TRBV6-1,13,.,CASSGGQGTKAFF,TGTGCCAGCAGTGGGGGACAGGGAACGAAAGCTTTCTTT
TRBD2,TRBJ2-2,TRBV9,16,.,CASSVGTGRDTGELFF,TGTGCCAGCAGCGTAGGGACCGGGAGGGACACCGGGGAGCTGTTTTTT
.,TRBJ2-7,TRBV29-1,11,.,CSVEGGLEQYF,TGCAGCGTCGAAGGTGGTCTCGAGCAGTACTTC
.,TRBJ2-2,TRBV7-3,13,.,CASSFGETRELFF,TGTGCCAGCAGCTTCGGGGAGACCAGGGAGCTGTTTTTT
.,TRBJ1-2,TRBV21-1,17,.,CASSKVSATGVNYGYTF,TGTGCCAGCAGCAAAGTTTCCGCGACAGGGGTTAACTATGGCTACACCTTC
TRBD1,TRBJ1-1,TRBV27,15,.,CASSTRQGADTEAFF,TGTGCCAGCAGTACCAGACAGGGGGCGGACACTGAAGCTTTCTTT
.,TRBJ2-2,TRBV9,13,.,CASSVRNTGELFF,TGTGCCAGCAGCGTAAGAAACACCGGGGAGCTGTTTTTT
TRBD1,TRBJ2-7,TRBV4-2,15,.,CASSQATGQGSEQYF,TGTGCCAGCAGCCAAGCAACGGGACAGGGATCCGAGCAGTACTTC
.,TRBJ1-5,TRBV19,16,.,CASSTSGGTSNQPQHF,TGTGCCAGTAGTACGTCGGGGGGGACTAGCAATCAGCCCCAGCATTTT
.,TRBJ2-7,TRBV6-1,11,.,CASSHKTRPYF,TGTGCCAGCAGTCATAAAACCAGGCCGTACTTC
TRBD2,TRBJ2-3,TRBV9,15,once,CASSALAGATDTQYF,TGTGCCAGCAGCGCGCTAGCGGGGGCCACAGATACGCAGTATTTT
.,TRBJ1-2,TRBV2,12,few,CASSGTGYGYTF,TGTGCCAGCAGTGGAACAGGCTATGGCTACACCTTC
.,TRBJ2-1,TRBV18,12,.,CASSPGNGEQFF,TGTGCCAGCTCACCAGGGAATGGTGAGCAGTTCTTC
TRBD1,TRBJ1-2,TRBV11-2,15,.,CASSSPGQGALGYTF,TGTGCCAGCAGCTCCCCAGGACAGGGGGCGCTTGGCTACACCTTC
TRBD2,TRBJ2-3,TRBV5-1,16,.,CASSFGPSGATDTQYF,TGCGCCAGCAGCTTTGGCCCTAGCGGGGCAACAGATACGCAGTATTTT
.,TRBJ1-1,TRBV2,14,.,CASSQQEGGTEAFF,TGTGCCAGCAGTCAGCAGGAAGGGGGCACTGAAGCTTTCTTT
TRBD2,TRBJ2-2,TRBV29-1,13,.,CSAKRGGAGELFF,TGCAGCGCAAAGCGGGGGGGCGCCGGGGAGCTGTTTTTT
.,TRBJ2-7,TRBV7-6,14,.,CASSAARTTYEQYF,TGTGCCAGCAGCGCGGCCCGAACCACCTACGAGCAGTACTTC
.,TRBJ1-1,TRBV2,12,few,CASRDFDTEAFF,TGTGCCAGCAGAGATTTTGACACTGAAGCTTTCTTT
.,TRBJ2-2,TRBV7-6,14,few,CASSRNGPTGELFF,TGTGCCAGCAGCCGCAACGGACCCACCGGGGAGCTGTTTTTT
TRBD2,TRBJ2-3,TRBV7-8,16,few,CASSSRGGGRSDTQYF,TGTGCCAGCAGCTCAAGGGGCGGGGGACGATCAGATACGCAGTATTTT
.,TRBJ2-2,TRBV9,16,.,CASSVDWGTNTGELFF,TGTGCCAGCAGCGTAGATTGGGGGACGAACACCGGGGAGCTGTTTTTT
.,TRBJ2-2,TRBV7-2,13,.,CASSPRSPGELFF,TGTGCCAGCAGCCCCCGATCACCCGGGGAGCTGTTTTTT
.,TRBJ2-2,TRBV14,15,.,CASSPHLGFAGELFF,TGTGCCAGCAGCCCCCACTTGGGGTTTGCCGGGGAGCTGTTTTTT
TRBD2,TRBJ2-2,TRBV7-9,18,once,CASSSRGLRGGNTGELFF,TGTGCCAGCAGCTCCCGGGGTCTTCGGGGGGGGAACACCGGGGAGCTGTTTTTT
.,TRBJ2-1,TRBV7-8,15,.,CASSLVGSFAGEQFF,TGTGCCAGCAGCTTAGTAGGCAGTTTTGCGGGTGAGCAGTTCTTC
TRBD2,TRBJ2-1,TRBV11-2,17,.,CASSLPILAGGGNEQFF,TGTGCCAGCAGCTTACCCATACTAGCGGGGGGAGGCAATGAGCAGTTCTTC
.,TRBJ1-2,TRBV30,15,.,CAWSVKAGANYGYTF,TGTGCCTGGAGTGTAAAGGCAGGAGCTAACTATGGCTACACCTTC
.,TRBJ2-6,TRBV5-1,14,.,CASSLGSGANVLTF,TGCGCCAGCAGCTTGGGCTCTGGGGCCAACGTCCTGACTTTC
.,TRBJ1-2,TRBV5-4,15,once,CASSAPGHQIGGYTF,TGTGCCAGCAGCGCTCCGGGACATCAAATTGGGGGCTACACCTTC
.,TRBJ2-3,TRBV19,14,.,CASSIQGVTDTQYF,TGTGCCAGTAGTATTCAGGGAGTCACAGATACGCAGTATTTT
.,TRBJ2-6,TRBV18,15,.,CASSPSSSGANVLTF,TGTGCCAGCTCACCTTCCAGCTCTGGGGCCAACGTCCTGACTTTC
.,TRBJ2-1,TRBV4-2,15,.,CASSLKSTPYNEQFF,TGTGCCAGCAGCTTGAAGTCGACTCCGTACAATGAGCAGTTCTTC
TRBD1,TRBJ1-3,TRBV5-1,15,few,CASSTIGQGLDTIYF,TGCGCCAGCAGCACAATAGGACAGGGGTTAGACACCATATATTTT
TRBD1,TRBJ2-7,TRBV11-2,14,.,CASSVGQGGYEQYF,TGTGCCAGCAGCGTGGGACAGGGAGGGTACGAGCAGTACTTC
.,TRBJ2-4,TRBV21-1,14,.,CASSPREGADIQYF,TGTGCCAGCAGCCCCCGGGAGGGGGCGGACATTCAGTACTTC
.,TRBJ1-1,TRBV6-5,15,.,CASSYSTGMNTEAFF,TGTGCCAGCAGTTACTCGACAGGAATGAACACTGAAGCTTTCTTT
TRBD1,TRBJ1-6,TRBV30,15,.,CAWSPLGTGISPLHF,TGTGCCTGGAGCCCCCTCGGGACAGGGATTTCACCCCTCCACTTT
.,TRBJ2-7,TRBV6-6,16,.,CASSYPPPDSAYEQYF,TGTGCCAGCAGTTACCCCCCACCGGACAGTGCCTACGAGCAGTACTTC
TRBD1,TRBJ1-1,TRBV6-1,14,once,CASSPRGDAPEAFF,TGTGCCAGCAGTCCCAGGGGGGACGCCCCTGAAGCTTTCTTT
.,TRBJ1-1,TRBV6-6,15,.,CASSYAARDGTEAFF,TGTGCCAGCAGTTACGCCGCCAGGGATGGCACTGAAGCTTTCTTT
TRBD1,TRBJ1-1,TRBV5-5,17,.,CASSLGDRGFMNTEAFF,TGTGCCAGCAGCTTGGGGGACAGGGGGTTTATGAACACTGAAGCTTTCTTT
TRBD2,TRBJ2-1,TRBV9,15,.,CASSPGLAGGSEQFF,TGTGCCAGCAGCCCTGGACTAGCGGGGGGGAGTGAGCAGTTCTTC
.,TRBJ2-6,TRBV30,15,.,CAWVHLQSRANVLTF,TGTGCCTGGGTCCATTTACAAAGTCGGGCCAACGTCCTGACTTTC
TRBD1,TRBJ1-5,TRBV5-1,14,.,CASSPGQGDQPQHF,TGCGCCAGCAGCCCCGGACAGGGAGATCAGCCCCAGCATTTT
.,TRBJ2-7,TRBV11-2,15,.,CASAPPAGAAYEQYF,TGTGCCAGCGCGCCTCCTGCGGGGGCCGCCTACGAGCAGTACTTC
.,TRBJ2-1,TRBV30,11,.,CAWSGPKGQFF,TGTGCCTGGAGCGGACCCAAAGGGCAGTTCTTC
.,TRBJ2-5,TRBV7-7,14,.,CASSLGQWQETQYF,TGTGCTAGCAGCCTTGGACAGTGGCAAGAGACCCAGTACTTC
.,TRBJ2-5,TRBV9,14,.,CASSAQTVQETQYF,TGTGCCAGCAGCGCCCAGACAGTCCAAGAGACCCAGTACTTC
.,TRBJ2-1,TRBV2,14,.,CASSDPGTYNEQFF,TGTGCCAGCAGTGACCCGGGTACGTACAATGAGCAGTTCTTC